The rows below give T cell receptor beta chains drawn from one sample of a study of CD8+ T cells in alopecia areata. Clones were read by immunoSEQ multiplex PCR, and TCRdb kept only the in-frame ones, dropping some. The data contain about 150,000 clones, less than 65% of them singletons. Source: CD8+ T cells sorted from blood, taken at week 0. Receptors originate from a human donor with alopecia areata. Both conserved end residues are part of each CDR3. Each record gives: clone size, CDR3 length, V gene, D gene, J gene, CDR3 protein, CDR3 DNA. D genes are given only for firm matches. Clone size is stated in some rows and not others, as once, few, many or a class when expanded.

-	13	TRBV7-6	-	TRBJ2-6	CASSSGFLTVLTF	TGTGCCAGCAGCTCCGGTTTCCTCACCGTCCTGACTTTC
few	14	TRBV4-2	-	TRBJ2-3	CATGGRFSTDTQYF	TGTGCCACCGGCGGTAGGTTCAGCACAGATACGCAGTATTTT
-	14	TRBV11-2	-	TRBJ1-2	CASSPSGPSGGYTF	TGTGCCAGCAGTCCTAGTGGACCTTCCGGGGGCTACACCTTC
-	13	TRBV2	TRBD1	TRBJ2-7	CASAQGANYEQYF	TGTGCCAGCGCACAGGGGGCCAATTACGAGCAGTACTTC
few	14	TRBV6-5	TRBD1	TRBJ2-5	CASRITGEQETQYF	TGTGCCAGCAGGATTACAGGGGAGCAAGAGACCCAGTACTTC
-	14	TRBV30	-	TRBJ1-1	CAWSTGSLNTEAFF	TGTGCCTGGAGTACAGGGAGTTTGAACACTGAAGCTTTCTTT
-	14	TRBV15	-	TRBJ1-6	CATRHEGHNSPLHF	TGTGCCACCAGACATGAGGGTCATAATTCACCCCTCCACTTT
-	13	TRBV13	-	TRBJ1-4	CASSVGTSEKLFF	TGTGCCAGCAGCGTCGGGACGTCTGAAAAACTGTTTTTT
once	15	TRBV7-2	TRBD2	TRBJ2-3	CASSLGVAGTYTQYF	TGTGCCAGCAGCTTAGGGGTAGCGGGGACGTATACGCAGTATTTT
once	13	TRBV30	-	TRBJ2-7	CACNGGGLYEQYF	TGTGCCTGCAATGGCGGGGGCCTCTACGAGCAGTACTTC
few	14	TRBV4-3	-	TRBJ1-2	CASSQGTGWSGYTF	TGCGCCAGCAGCCAGGGAACCGGGTGGTCTGGCTACACCTTC
-	15	TRBV18	-	TRBJ1-2	CASSSGAGDNYGYTF	TGTGCCAGCTCATCAGGTGCTGGGGATAACTATGGCTACACCTTC
-	13	TRBV30	TRBD1	TRBJ1-5	CAWGTGGSQPQHF	TGTGCCTGGGGGACAGGGGGCAGTCAGCCCCAGCATTTT
few	13	TRBV27	TRBD1	TRBJ1-2	CASSLDRGDGYTF	TGTGCCAGCAGTTTAGACAGGGGAGATGGCTACACCTTC
many	14	TRBV7-9	-	TRBJ1-2	CASSQTAGRHGYTF	TGCGCCAGCAGCCAAACGGCAGGGAGGCATGGCTACACCTTC
-	18	TRBV10-3	-	TRBJ2-5	CAISESLRVGVVRETQYF	TGTGCCATCAGTGAGTCGCTAAGAGTTGGGGTCGTTCGGGAGACCCAGTACTTC
-	14	TRBV5-6	-	TRBJ1-1	CASSQALTGAEAFF	TGTGCCAGCAGTCAAGCCCTGACAGGAGCTGAAGCTTTCTTT
few	13	TRBV29-1	-	TRBJ2-2	CSAPLTSTGELFF	TGCAGCGCCCCCCTGACTAGCACCGGGGAGCTGTTTTTT
-	12	TRBV11-2	-	TRBJ2-1	CASSGPYNEQFF	TGTGCCAGCAGCGGGCCCTACAATGAGCAGTTCTTC
-	14	TRBV10-3	-	TRBJ1-2	CAISESLAEYGYTF	TGTGCCATCAGTGAGTCGTTGGCGGAATATGGCTACACCTTC
few	14	TRBV12-5	-	TRBJ1-5	CASGLGSGRQPQHF	TGTGCTAGTGGTTTGGGGTCTGGGCGGCAGCCCCAGCATTTT
few	15	TRBV29-1	-	TRBJ2-5	CSVEVPGWEQETQYF	TGCAGCGTTGAGGTCCCAGGGTGGGAGCAAGAGACCCAGTACTTC
once	15	TRBV13	-	TRBJ2-3	CASSLGRGTPDTQYF	TGTGCCAGCAGCTTAGGACGGGGGACCCCAGATACGCAGTATTTT
-	15	TRBV16	-	TRBJ1-1	CASSQSWGGDTEAFF	TGTGCCAGCAGCCAATCTTGGGGTGGGGACACTGAAGCTTTCTTT
-	13	TRBV29-1	TRBD1	TRBJ2-7	CSVGDRGPYEQYF	TGCAGCGTTGGGGACAGGGGGCCCTACGAGCAGTACTTC
few	15	TRBV7-9	TRBD1	TRBJ1-6	CASSAPGQKNSPLHF	TGTGCCAGCAGCGCGCCGGGACAGAAGAATTCACCCCTCCACTTT
-	11	TRBV7-2	-	TRBJ1-1	CASSLVSEAFF	TGTGCCAGCAGCTTAGTATCTGAAGCTTTCTTT
-	16	TRBV9	-	TRBJ2-6	CASSVGTGSGANVLTF	TGTGCCAGCAGCGTAGGGACGGGCTCTGGGGCCAACGTCCTGACTTTC
few	14	TRBV15	-	TRBJ1-1	CATSTRSGVSEAFF	TGTGCCACCAGCACCCGATCAGGGGTTTCTGAAGCTTTCTTT
-	14	TRBV5-6	-	TRBJ2-4	CASSFATPWGIQYF	TGTGCCAGCAGCTTTGCAACCCCATGGGGGATTCAGTACTTC
-	14	TRBV7-2	-	TRBJ2-7	CASSSSGGSYEQYF	TGTGCCAGCAGCTCGAGTGGGGGATCCTACGAGCAGTACTTC
-	13	TRBV30	-	TRBJ1-4	CAWSRRDNEKLFF	TGTGCCTGGAGTAGAAGGGACAACGAAAAACTGTTTTTT
-	14	TRBV27	-	TRBJ2-7	CASSLSRSLREQYF	TGTGCCAGCAGTTTATCCAGGTCGCTCCGCGAGCAGTACTTC
-	15	TRBV30	TRBD2	TRBJ2-1	CAWSVVAGGHNEQFF	TGTGCCTGGAGTGTAGTAGCGGGGGGGCACAATGAGCAGTTCTTC
-	15	TRBV4-3	TRBD2	TRBJ2-1	CASSQAGSSYNEQFF	TGCGCCAGCAGTCAAGCGGGGAGCTCCTACAATGAGCAGTTCTTC
once	12	TRBV27	-	TRBJ2-7	CASSPSPYEQYF	TGTGCCAGCAGTCCATCTCCCTACGAGCAGTACTTC
-	13	TRBV11-3	-	TRBJ2-5	CASSLWRQETQYF	TGTGCCAGCAGCTTATGGCGACAAGAGACCCAGTACTTC
-	15	TRBV10-2	-	TRBJ1-1	CATREYGRPNTEAFF	TGCGCCACCCGCGAGTATGGTAGGCCGAACACTGAAGCTTTCTTT
-	16	TRBV5-1	TRBD1	TRBJ1-4	CASRNPEGRGPEKLFF	TGCGCCAGCAGAAACCCGGAGGGGAGGGGGCCTGAAAAACTGTTTTTT
few	13	TRBV29-1	-	TRBJ2-7	CSVVLVEDYEQYF	TGCAGCGTTGTGTTGGTGGAGGACTACGAGCAGTACTTC
-	15	TRBV4-3	-	TRBJ2-7	CASSHNRDNSYEQYF	TGCGCCAGCAGCCATAACCGGGACAACTCCTACGAGCAGTACTTC
once	11	TRBV2	TRBD1	TRBJ2-7	CASSFRTGKYF	TGTGCCAGCAGTTTCCGGACAGGGAAGTACTTC
-	13	TRBV30	-	TRBJ2-7	CAWRPGAGSEQYF	TGTGCCTGGAGACCGGGAGCCGGCAGCGAGCAGTACTTC
-	14	TRBV5-6	TRBD1	TRBJ2-7	CASSTGTVAYEQYF	TGTGCCAGCTCAACCGGGACAGTTGCCTACGAGCAGTACTTC
many	13	TRBV30	TRBD1	TRBJ1-1	CAWSVGGYTEAFF	TGTGCCTGGAGTGTAGGGGGCTACACTGAAGCTTTCTTT
-	15	TRBV4-3	-	TRBJ2-5	CASSQALGAGETQYF	TGCGCCAGCAGCCAGGCGCTGGGGGCAGGAGAGACCCAGTACTTC
-	12	TRBV30	-	TRBJ2-1	CAWRGSTNEQFF	TGTGCCTGGAGGGGCTCCACCAATGAGCAGTTCTTC
few	12	TRBV29-1	TRBD1	TRBJ2-5	CSALTGDKTQYF	TGCAGCGCTCTAACAGGGGACAAGACCCAGTACTTC
-	11	TRBV19	-	TRBJ1-2	CASTGNYGYTF	TGTGCCAGTACCGGTAACTATGGCTACACCTTC
-	12	TRBV13	TRBD2	TRBJ2-3	CASSSQRGTQYF	TGTGCCAGCAGCTCGCAGCGGGGGACGCAGTATTTT
-	11	TRBV6-1	-	TRBJ1-2	CASRDGLTHTF	TGTGCCAGCAGGGACGGGTTAACCCACACCTTC
-	17	TRBV12-5	TRBD1	TRBJ2-2	CASGLGPGQGNTGELFF	TGTGCTAGTGGTTTGGGTCCCGGACAGGGAAACACCGGGGAGCTGTTTTTT
-	14	TRBV4-2	-	TRBJ2-5	CASSQVSNRETQYF	TGTGCCAGCAGCCAAGTCAGTAATAGGGAGACCCAGTACTTC
-	16	TRBV27	TRBD2	TRBJ2-7	CASSFSSRGGSYEQYF	TGTGCCAGCAGTTTCTCCTCGCGGGGGGGCTCCTACGAGCAGTACTTC
-	14	TRBV2	-	TRBJ2-4	CASSEEGAKNIQYF	TGTGCCAGCAGTGAAGAGGGGGCCAAAAACATTCAGTACTTC
-	15	TRBV15	-	TRBJ2-5	CATSLNRGTRETQYF	TGTGCCACCAGCCTGAACAGAGGGACTCGAGAGACCCAGTACTTC